This TCR beta chain comes out of a study of blood T cell repertoires in COVID-19. Across the whole study: From the United States, Italy and Spain came samples of acute and convalescent COVID-19.

This clone was recorded only once. This CDR3 has 17 residues. The germline V gene has CDR1 SGHRS and CDR2 YFSETQ. Unmatched junction bases numbered 16, after V lost 4 bases and J lost 4 bases. Data came from immunoSEQ multiplex PCR; TCRdb stores just in-frame clones and leaves some out. The sample contains about 370,000 clones, approximately 92% of which appear only once. J is TRBJ1-2 and V is TRBV5-1, with 7 bases aligning to TRBD1. Specimen: PBMCs or T cells enriched from blood (not recorded which). This TCR was sampled from a man younger than 30 who had recovered from COVID-19. CDR3 protein: CASSPGQWKGGVYGYTF. In DNA, the CDR3 is TGCGCCAGCAGCCCGGGACAGTGGAAAGGGGGCGTCTATGGCTACACCTTC.